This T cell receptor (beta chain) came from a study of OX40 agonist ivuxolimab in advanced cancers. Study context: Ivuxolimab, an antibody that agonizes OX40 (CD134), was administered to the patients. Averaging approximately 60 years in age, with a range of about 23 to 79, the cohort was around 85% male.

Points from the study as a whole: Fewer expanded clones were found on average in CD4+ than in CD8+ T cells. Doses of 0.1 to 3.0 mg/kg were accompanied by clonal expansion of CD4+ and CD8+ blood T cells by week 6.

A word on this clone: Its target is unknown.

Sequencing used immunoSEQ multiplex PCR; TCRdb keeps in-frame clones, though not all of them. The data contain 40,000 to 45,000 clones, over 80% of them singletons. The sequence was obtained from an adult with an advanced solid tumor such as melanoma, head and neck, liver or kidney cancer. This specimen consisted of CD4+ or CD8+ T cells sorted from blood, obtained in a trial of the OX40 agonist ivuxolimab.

The CDR3 DNA is TGTGCCAGCAGTGAGGGGCGGGGAACAGATACGCAGTATTTT. Its translation: CASSEGRGTDTQYF. This chain links TRBV6-1 with TRBJ2-3, with D tentatively TRBD2 (6 bases). This CDR3 has 14 amino acids. With 3 bases removed from V and 3 bases from J, the gap between germline ends came to 10 bases. CDR1 and CDR2 (germline): MNHNS, SASEGT.